The 30 T cell receptor beta chains below all came from one sample that was sequenced in a study of shared clonotypes between healthy human individuals. Clones were sequenced by immunoSEQ multiplex PCR, and TCRdb holds only the in-frame ones, with some missing. The table has millions of clones, approximately 94% seen once; the top ten hold over 0.12%. The sample comprised naive CD4+ T cells sorted from blood. Documented subset: CD45RA+ positively selected. The receptors were gathered from a man younger than 35 in good health.

V and J are TRBV28 and TRBJ1-2; 7 bases fit TRBD1. This CDR3 has 15 residues. J lost 2 bases, V lost 3 bases, and 6 bases had no gene match. Germline assignment: CDR1 MDHEN and CDR2 SYDVKM. CDR3 in amino acids: CASSFRTGLNYGYTF. The CDR3 bases are TGTGCCAGCAGTTTCCGGACAGGCTTAAACTATGGCTACACCTTC.

This clone was recorded once. The chain is built from TRBV5-1 and TRBJ1-2; a possible D gene is TRBD1 (6 bases). There are 13 residues in the CDR3. V lost 6 bases to trimming and J lost 8 bases, with 17 bases between them. CDR1 is SGHRS, CDR2 YFSETQ, per germline. Written as DNA, the CDR3 is TGCGCCAGCACCCCCGGGGGCACCTTAGGCTACACCTTC. Residues: CASTPGGTLGYTF.

This clone was observed a single time. V and J are TRBV30 and TRBJ1-3, with a possible D match to TRBD1 (5 bases). The CDR3 consists of 14 residues. The germline gives CDR1 GTSNPN, CDR2 SVGIG (reference sequence). Deletions cut 2 bases from V and 3 bases from J, with 11 bases between. Here the CDR3 DNA reads TGTGCCTGGAGTCGGACGGGGGATGGAAACACCATATATTTT. Translation gives CAWSRTGDGNTIYF.

This chain links TRBV7-6 with TRBJ1-6; D unclear. V lost 4 bases, J lost 10 bases, and 8 bases lay in between. The CDR3 spans 12 residues. Germline V gene sequence: CDR1 SGHVS, CDR2 FNYEAQ. The CDR3 nucleotides are TGTGCCAGCAGCTCGCGAGAATCACCCCTCCACTTT. Translating gives CASSSRESPLHF.

The CDR3 sequence: CASVRNYEQYF. For the CDR3, the DNA is TGTGCCAGCGTCAGGAACTACGAGCAGTACTTC. This sequence joins TRBV2 and TRBJ2-7; D is unclear. V lost 8 bases and J lost 3, with 8 bases in between. The length of the CDR3 is 11 residues. Per the germline V gene, CDR1 is SNHLY and CDR2 is FYNNEI.

CDR3 protein: CASSLGDRDYEQYF. The CDR3 nucleotides are TGTGCCAGCAGCTTAGGGGACAGGGACTACGAGCAGTACTTC. The genes are TRBV11-3 and TRBJ2-7; 9 bases are a match to TRBD1. The CDR3 runs to 14 residues. The germline V gene has CDR1 SGHNT and CDR2 YENEEA. The V segment lost 1 base and the J segment 3 bases; nucleotides outside the gene matches: 1.

J is TRBJ1-4 and V is TRBV5-1; TRBD1 is a possible D gene (5 bases). Germline V CDR1 and CDR2: SGHRS, YFSETQ. CDR3 length: 15 amino acids. V lost 0 bases to trimming and J lost 8 bases, with 14 bases between them. The CDR3 loop reads CASSLVAGKYEKLFF. The CDR3, as DNA: TGCGCCAGCAGCTTGGTGGCAGGGAAGTACGAAAAACTGTTTTTT.

On this clone: Additional DNA sequences in this sample encode the identical CDR3. The chain has TRBV28 and TRBJ1-2; D remains unclear. The CDR3 runs to 12 residues. CDR1 is MDHEN and CDR2 is SYDVKM in the germline V gene. The germline V and J ends were trimmed by 3 bases and 5 bases, with 7 bases remaining between them. Written as DNA, the CDR3 is TGTGCCAGCAGTTTTACTGGGTATGGCTACACCTTC. It is translated as CASSFTGYGYTF.

J is TRBJ2-5 and V is TRBV9; D may be TRBD1 or TRBD2 (7 bases each). The CDR3 contains 13 residues. V lost 9 bases to trimming and J lost 2 bases, with 14 bases between them. Germline V lookup: CDR1 SGDLS, CDR2 YYNGEE. The CDR3 region has the DNA TGTGCCAACCAGGGGGGGCTTCAAGAGACCCAGTACTTC. Amino acid sequence: CANQGGLQETQYF.

Notes on this clone: This sample also contains other DNA sequences that code for the same CDR3. V gene TRBV9 combines with J gene TRBJ1-6; no clear D gene. Trimming removed 4 bases from V and 1 base from J, with 9 bases in between. The CDR3 spans 15 residues. CDR1 SGDLS and CDR2 YYNGEE come from the germline V gene. The CDR3 loop is CASSPPGSYNSPLHF. The CDR3 DNA reads TGTGCCAGCAGCCCCCCAGGTTCCTATAATTCACCCCTCCACTTT.

This chain joins TRBV28 and TRBJ2-5; the match to TRBD2 covers 8 bases. V shed 4 bases, J shed 2 bases, and the junction held 6 bases outside the gene matches. This CDR3 region has 15 residues. CDR1 and CDR2 from the germline V gene are MDHEN and SYDVKM. The CDR3 DNA reads as TGTGCCAGCAGTTCTCAGCGGGGGCCACAAGAGACCCAGTACTTC. Translated: CASSSQRGPQETQYF.

The chain recombines TRBV19 with TRBJ1-5; D might be TRBD1 (6 bases). The V end was cut by 5 bases, the J end by 5 bases, with 10 bases between. From germline, CDR1 is LNHDA and CDR2 SQIVND (reference sequence). This CDR3 spans 13 amino acids. The CDR3 nucleotides are TGTGCCAGTAGTTTGTCAGGGGATCAGCCCCAGCATTTT. Protein product: CASSLSGDQPQHF. Drawing the rest from reference TRBV19 and TRBJ1-5, the complete variable domain is DGGITQSPKYLFRKEGQNVTLSCEQNLNHDAMYWYRQDPGQGLRLIYYSQIVNDFQKGDIAEGYSVSREKKESFPLTVTSAQKNPTAFYLCASSLSGDQPQHFGDGTRLSIL.

V and J are TRBV4-1 and TRBJ2-7; a weak D match, TRBD2 (5 bases). Germline V gene sequence: CDR1 MGHRA, CDR2 YSYEKL. V lost 3 bases and J lost 0, with 12 bases in between. The CDR3 is 15 amino acids. The CDR3 sequence: CASSQPSLPSYEQYF. In DNA form, the CDR3 reads TGCGCCAGCAGCCAGCCTAGCCTCCCCTCCTACGAGCAGTACTTC.

The chain is built from TRBV20-1 and TRBJ2-1, with 7 bases that match TRBD2. The CDR3 loop spans 11 amino acids. Trimming at V came to 0 bases and at J to 15 bases, leaving 5 bases not matched to a gene. Germline V lookup: CDR1 DFQATT, CDR2 SNEGSKA (reference sequence). The CDR3 sequence: CSARDNGGLFF. Here the CDR3 DNA reads TGCAGTGCTAGAGATAACGGGGGGTTGTTCTTC.

On this clone: The identical CDR3 is also encoded by other nucleotide sequences in the sample. The rearrangement joins TRBV11-2 to TRBJ1-5; D is perhaps TRBD1 (5 bases). Looked up from germline, CDR1 is SGHAT and CDR2 is FQNNGV. The CDR3 sequence is 15 residues long. Trimming shortened V by 1 base and J by 1 base, and 8 bases separated the two germline ends. CDR3 residues: CASSLGGSSNQPQHF. In nucleotides, the CDR3 is TGTGCCAGCAGCTTAGGGGGGAGCAGCAATCAGCCCCAGCATTTT.

This chain joins TRBV21-1 and TRBJ1-2. TRBV21-1 is a recognized pseudogene. This CDR3 comprises 14 residues. Here the CDR3 DNA reads TGTGCCAGCACCCCCAGGCAAAGGGTTTATGGCTACACCTTC. This codes for CASTPRQRVYGYTF.

Of note for this clone: This specimen includes other DNA sequences encoding the same CDR3. V gene TRBV5-1 combines with J gene TRBJ2-3; D unclear. The CDR3 extends over 12 amino acids. Trimming cost V 4 bases and J 2 bases, with 5 bases left between them. The germline V gene has CDR1 SGHRS and CDR2 YFSETQ. Written as DNA, the CDR3 is TGCGCCAGCAGCCCTGCCACAGATACGCAGTATTTT. Protein product: CASSPATDTQYF.

The chain couples TRBV10-3 to TRBJ2-5; 8 nucleotides match TRBD1. Germline loops: CDR1 ENHRY, CDR2 SYGVKD. There are 13 residues in the CDR3. The V segment lost 6 bases and the J segment 3 bases; nucleotides outside the gene matches: 3. The CDR3 DNA reads TGTGCCATCAGGGACAGGGAGGAAGAGACCCAGTACTTC. Translation gives CAIRDREEETQYF.

J is TRBJ1-1 and V is TRBV7-2, with D unclear. CDR3 length equals 12 residues. With 8 bases removed from V and 2 bases from J, the gap between germline ends came to 9 bases. From germline, CDR1 is SGHTA and CDR2 FQGNSA. The CDR3 is CASGGYNTEAFF. CDR3 in DNA: TGTGCCAGCGGTGGATATAACACTGAAGCTTTCTTT.

The rearrangement uses TRBV27 and TRBJ2-3; 7 bases agree with TRBD1. The length of the CDR3 is 15 residues. From germline, CDR1 is MNHEY and CDR2 SMNVEV (reference sequence). V trimming: 6 bases; J trimming: 4 bases; junction bases outside the gene matches: 10. The CDR3 sequence: CASRLEGTAPDTQYF. CDR3 nucleotide sequence: TGTGCCAGCAGGTTAGAGGGGACAGCCCCAGATACGCAGTATTTT.

This chain connects TRBV10-3 to TRBJ2-7; D may be TRBD1 (6 bases). Deletions cut 0 bases from V and 2 bases from J, with 14 bases between. Germline assignment: CDR1 ENHRY and CDR2 SYGVKD. The CDR3 totals 16 residues. Here the CDR3 reads CAISESGGGRAYEQYF. CDR3 nucleotides: TGTGCCATCAGTGAGTCTGGTGGGGGCCGCGCCTACGAGCAGTACTTC.

To note about this clone: This specimen includes other DNA sequences encoding the same CDR3. The chain combines TRBV2 with TRBJ2-5, with D unclear. The CDR3 has 11 residues. Trimming left V 7 bases short and J 1 base short, with 4 bases between. The germline V gene has CDR1 SNHLY and CDR2 FYNNEI. The CDR3 coding sequence is TGTGCCAGCACTAGCCAAGAGACCCAGTACTTC. Translation gives CASTSQETQYF.

The chain employs TRBV19 and TRBJ1-4; D is unclear. V lost 7 bases, J lost 4 bases, and 4 bases lay in between. The CDR3 runs to 11 residues. CDR1 is LNHDA, CDR2 SQIVND, per germline (reference sequence). The CDR3 here is CASTRNEKLFF. Here the CDR3 DNA reads TGTGCCAGTACCCGTAATGAAAAACTGTTTTTT.

The chain couples TRBV2 to TRBJ1-4; TRBD1 aligns across 8 bases. The CDR3 sequence is 15 residues long. The germline V gene has CDR1 SNHLY and CDR2 FYNNEI. Trimming took 7 bases from V and 7 from J; bases not matched to a gene: 11. The CDR3 here is CASTRTGQASEKLFF. The CDR3 DNA sequence: TGTGCCAGCACCCGAACGGGACAGGCTTCTGAAAAACTGTTTTTT. Full variable domain (outside the CDR3, taken from reference TRBV2 and TRBJ1-4): EPEVTQTPSHQVTQMGQEVILRCVPISNHLYFYWYRQILGQKVEFLVSFYNNEISEKSEIFDDQFSVERPDGSNFTLKIRSTKLEDSAMYFCASTRTGQASEKLFFGSGTQLSVL.

This clone was observed a single time. V is TRBV6-6 and J is TRBJ1-6, with D possibly matching TRBD1 (6 bases). V shed 2 bases and J shed 4 bases, with 9 bases lying between them. From germline, CDR1 is MNHNY and CDR2 SVGAGI (reference sequence). CDR3 length: 15 residues. CDR3 region: CASSYTGQYNSPLHF. The CDR3 nucleotides read TGTGCCAGCAGTTACACAGGACAGTATAATTCACCCCTCCACTTT.

V is TRBV5-1 and J is TRBJ2-7; 9 bases are shared with TRBD2. CDR1 and CDR2 from the germline V gene are SGHRS and YFSETQ. This CDR3 is 15 amino acids long. J gave up 3 bases and V 4 bases, and 8 bases lay outside the gene matches. The CDR3 region is CASSVLTSGSYEQYF. The DNA of the CDR3 is TGCGCCAGCAGCGTGCTGACTAGCGGTAGCTACGAGCAGTACTTC. Using reference TRBV5-1 and TRBJ2-7 for the parts outside the CDR3, the full variable domain is KAGVTQTPRYLIKTRGQQVTLSCSPISGHRSVSWYQQTPGQGLQFLFEYFSETQRNKGNFPGRFSGRQFSNSRSEMNVSTLELGDSALYLCASSVLTSGSYEQYFGPGTRLTVT.

The chain links TRBV4-1 to TRBJ1-6; D remains unclear. The CDR3 length is 21 residues. V lost 0 bases and J 1 base, leaving 22 bases between the germline ends. The germline V gene has CDR1 MGHRA and CDR2 YSYEKL. In DNA, the CDR3 is TGCGCCAGCAGCCAAGATCCGTACGTTCCTTCGTTTGGATCCTATAATTCACCCCTCCACTTT. Translation: CASSQDPYVPSFGSYNSPLHF.

The chain employs TRBV19 and TRBJ1-5, with D maybe TRBD1 (6 bases). V dropped 0 bases and J dropped 7 bases, with 16 bases sitting between them. The germline CDR1 and CDR2 sequences are LNHDA and SQIVND (reference sequence). The length of the CDR3 is 16 residues. The chain's CDR3 is CASSIEGAARGQPQHF. CDR3 in DNA: TGTGCCAGTAGTATAGAGGGGGCGGCGAGAGGCCAGCCCCAGCATTTT.

The CDR3 coding sequence is TGTGCCAGCTCACGAAAGACTAGCGGGGCCACCTACGAGCAGTACTTC. It specifies CASSRKTSGATYEQYF. The V and J genes are TRBV18 and TRBJ2-7; 11 bases match TRBD2. Germline loops: CDR1 KGHSH, CDR2 LQKENI. The length of the CDR3 is 16 residues. V was pared by 4 bases and J by 2 bases, with 7 bases of the junction left unmatched.

This chain joins TRBV5-1 and TRBJ1-1; D gene ambiguous. The germline V gene encodes CDR1 SGHRS and CDR2 YFSETQ. The V end lost 4 bases, the J end lost 7 bases, and 14 bases lay between the germline ends. The CDR3 has 13 amino acids. The chain's CDR3 is CASSQGGGDEAFF. DNA of the CDR3: TGCGCCAGCAGCCAAGGTGGCGGAGATGAAGCTTTCTTT.